This T cell receptor (beta chain) was observed in a study of blood T cell repertoires in COVID-19. Study overall: PBMCs, B-cell-depleted T cells, or T cells were the source of the cDNA or gDNA that made up the material.

The CDR3 is 16 residues long. Germline V gene data show CDR1 as SGHTA and CDR2 as FQGTGA. V lost 2 bases to trimming and J lost 4 bases; unmatched junction nucleotides: 6. Only in-frame clones appear in the TCRdb table, and some are missing; sequencing was by immunoSEQ multiplex PCR. Of under 200,000 clones in the sample, under 90% were seen once. Participants were aged about 18 to 100 years, lived in under 25 US areas, and enrolled virtually. Sequenced input: PBMCs or T cells enriched from blood (not recorded which). The chain carries TRBV7-3 and TRBJ2-5, with 11 bases lining up with TRBD2. This sequence was found in a woman aged 45-59 years who had recovered from COVID-19. Here the CDR3 reads CASSLEGTSGRETQYF. CDR3 nucleotides: TGTGCCAGCAGCTTAGAAGGTACTAGCGGGAGAGAGACCCAGTACTTC.